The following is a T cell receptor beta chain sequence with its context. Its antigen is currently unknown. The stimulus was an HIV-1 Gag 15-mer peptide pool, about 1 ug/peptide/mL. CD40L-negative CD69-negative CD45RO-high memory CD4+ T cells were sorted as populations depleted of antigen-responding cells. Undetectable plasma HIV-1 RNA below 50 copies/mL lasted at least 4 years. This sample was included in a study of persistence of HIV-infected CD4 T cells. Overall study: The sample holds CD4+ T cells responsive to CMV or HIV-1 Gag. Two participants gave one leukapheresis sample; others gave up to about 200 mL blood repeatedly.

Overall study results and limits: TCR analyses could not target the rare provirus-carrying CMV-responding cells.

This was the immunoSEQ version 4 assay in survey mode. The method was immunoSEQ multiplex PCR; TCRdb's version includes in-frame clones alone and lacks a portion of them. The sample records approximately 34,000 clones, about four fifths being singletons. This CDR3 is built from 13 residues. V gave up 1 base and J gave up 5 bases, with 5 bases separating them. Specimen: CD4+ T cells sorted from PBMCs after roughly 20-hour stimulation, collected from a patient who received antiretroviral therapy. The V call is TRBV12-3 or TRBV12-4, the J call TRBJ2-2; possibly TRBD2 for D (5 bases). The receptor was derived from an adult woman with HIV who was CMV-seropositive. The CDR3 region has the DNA TGTGCCAGCAGTTTAGGGACTACCGGGGAGCTGTTTTTT. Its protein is CASSLGTTGELFF.